A selection of T cell receptor beta chains follows, all from one sample in a study of T cell repertoires in cytomegalovirus infection. TCRdb fed the reads into MiXCR, producing one record per CDR3 protein. The table includes 750,000 to 900,000 distinct CDR3 sequences, about 29% detected once. Antigens for these TCRs are unknown. Sample: cultured CD8+ T cells from PBMCs, taken from culture after CMV antigen stimulation. These TCRs come from a human donor in good health (CMV status not recorded). Some clones in this sample may be carry-over from other donors' samples. Each CDR3 is given with its conserved first and last residue. D genes are given only for firm matches. Some rows mark clone size as missing; the rest say once, few, many or name a class of expanded clone.

j_call | clone_size | cdr3_length | v_call | d_call | cdr3_nt | cdr3_aa
TRBJ2-5 | - | 18 | TRBV2 | TRBD2 | TGTGCCTCTACCGGGACTAGCGGGGGCTTTCCCCACGCGGAGACCCAGTACTTC | CASTGTSGGFPHAETQYF
TRBJ2-3 | - | 15 | TRBV6-2/TRBV6-3 | - | TGTGCCAGCAGTTACTGGGGGGGCCCGGCAGATACGCAGTATTTT | CASSYWGGPADTQYF
TRBJ2-6 | many | 11 | TRBV12-3/TRBV12-4 | - | TGTGCCAGCAGTCCAGCCAACGTCCTGACTTTC | CASSPANVLTF
TRBJ2-7 | few | 13 | TRBV19 | - | TGTGCCAGTAGTATGGGCGGTCCCTACGAGCAGTACTTC | CASSMGGPYEQYF
TRBJ1-2 | - | 13 | TRBV6-1 | - | TGTGCCAGCATGGAGCTTTTTAACTATGGCTACACCTTC | CASMELFNYGYTF
TRBJ2-1 | many | 14 | TRBV7-7 | - | TGTGCTAGCAGCTTACAGGGCAGAGGCAATGAGCAGTTCTTC | CASSLQGRGNEQFF
TRBJ1-1 | - | 16 | TRBV11-2 | TRBD1 | TGTGCCAGCAGCCCATGGGACAGGGAAAAAGGCACTGAAGCTTTCTTT | CASSPWDREKGTEAFF
TRBJ2-7 | - | 14 | TRBV7-8 | - | TGTGCCAGCAGCTTAGGGACAACGGCCTACGAGCAGTACTTC | CASSLGTTAYEQYF
TRBJ2-5 | - | 14 | TRBV5-1 | TRBD1 | TGCGCCAGCAGCTTTCTGACAGGGATAGAGACCCAGTACTTC | CASSFLTGIETQYF
TRBJ2-3 | - | 14 | TRBV12-3/TRBV12-4 | - | TGTGCCAGCACCCCCGGGAGCCACGCAGATACGCAGTATTTT | CASTPGSHADTQYF
TRBJ2-1 | few | 15 | TRBV27 | - | TGTGCCAGCAGTATGGGACCATTCTCCTACAATGAGCAGTTCTTC | CASSMGPFSYNEQFF
TRBJ1-2 | - | 18 | TRBV7-2 | - | TGTGCCAGCAGCTTAAAACGTTGGCCGAGCCGAGCTAACTATGGCTACACCTTC | CASSLKRWPSRANYGYTF
TRBJ1-2 | - | 14 | TRBV7-2 | TRBD1 | TGTGCCAGCAGCTACCTCGGACAGGCCTATGGCTACACCTTC | CASSYLGQAYGYTF
TRBJ1-1 | few | 14 | TRBV6-1 | - | TGTGCCAGCAGCGAAGACAGGTTGAACACTGAAGCTTTCTTT | CASSEDRLNTEAFF
TRBJ1-1 | - | 13 | TRBV6-6 | - | TGTGCCAGCAGTTACTCGGTGACGTTTGAAGCTTTCTTT | CASSYSVTFEAFF
TRBJ1-2 | - | 11 | TRBV2 | TRBD1 | TGTGCCAATCAGGGGGGGAATGGCTACACCTTC | CANQGGNGYTF
TRBJ1-4 | - | 14 | TRBV27 | - | TGTGCCAGCAGTCTTATTTCGTCCGATGAAAAACTGTTTTTT | CASSLISSDEKLFF
TRBJ2-7 | - | 14 | TRBV5-5 | - | TGTGCCAGCAGCTTGGAAGACAGCACCTACGAGCAGTACTTC | CASSLEDSTYEQYF
TRBJ1-4 | few | 16 | TRBV19 | TRBD1 | TGTGCCAGTAGTCTGGGATGGACAGGGGGCATTGAAAAACTGTTTTTT | CASSLGWTGGIEKLFF
TRBJ2-7 | few | 15 | TRBV6-1 | - | TGTGCCAGCAGCATGACACAGATGGCTTTTTACGAGCAGTACTTC | CASSMTQMAFYEQYF
TRBJ2-7 | - | 16 | TRBV6-1 | - | TGTGCCAGCAGTGACAGCCGGGACCGAGAGTCCTACGAGCAGTACTTC | CASSDSRDRESYEQYF
TRBJ2-7 | many | 15 | TRBV7-6 | - | TGTGCCAGCAGCTTGCGGACTGGGGCGGGGAACGAGCAGTACTTC | CASSLRTGAGNEQYF
TRBJ1-2 | once | 13 | TRBV4-3 | - | TGCGCCAGCAGCCAAGTAAGGGGCGATGTCTACACCTTC | CASSQVRGDVYTF
TRBJ2-3 | few | 19 | TRBV4-1 | TRBD2 | TGCGCCAGCAGCCAAGACCCCCTGGCTAGCGGGGGGAGCACAGATACGCAGTATTTT | CASSQDPLASGGSTDTQYF
TRBJ1-6 | - | 14 | TRBV6-2/TRBV6-3 | - | TGTGCCAGCAGTTACTGGGAAGGAGAGTCACCCCTCCACTTT | CASSYWEGESPLHF
TRBJ2-7 | - | 16 | TRBV24-1 | - | TGTGCCACCAGTGAACGCGGACGGGTCGCGGCGTACGAGCAGTACTTC | CATSERGRVAAYEQYF
TRBJ2-3 | many | 16 | TRBV6-5 | TRBD1 | TGTGCCAGCAGTTACGAGAGGACAGGATTCACAGATACGCAGTATTTT | CASSYERTGFTDTQYF
TRBJ1-1 | - | 14 | TRBV2 | - | TGTGCCAGCAGTGAACAATGGGGGCGTCCTGAAGCTTTCTTT | CASSEQWGRPEAFF
TRBJ2-1 | many | 12 | TRBV7-2 | - | TGTGCCAGCACAGGGCGGTCGAGTGAGCAGTTCTTC | CASTGRSSEQFF
TRBJ2-3 | - | 13 | TRBV13 | TRBD1 | TGTGCCAGCAGGAAACAGGGGGCAGATACGCAGTATTTT | CASRKQGADTQYF
TRBJ2-1 | - | 15 | TRBV19 | TRBD1 | TGTGCCAGTAAAACCGGGACAGGGTCGTACAATGAGCAGTTCTTC | CASKTGTGSYNEQFF
TRBJ2-2 | - | 16 | TRBV5-5 | TRBD1 | TGTGCCAGCAGCCCTGACAGGGGTTTCAACACCGGGGAGCTGTTTTTT | CASSPDRGFNTGELFF
TRBJ2-5 | - | 16 | TRBV20-1 | TRBD2 | TGCAGTGCTAGAGATCCCTTCTCTAGCGGGCAAGAGACCCAGTACTTC | CSARDPFSSGQETQYF
TRBJ1-1 | many | 14 | TRBV6-5 | - | TGTGCCAGCAGCAGGACAGAGATAAACACTGAAGCTTTCTTT | CASSRTEINTEAFF
TRBJ1-4 | - | 19 | TRBV28 | - | TGTGCCAGCAGTCTCCGGGGGGGCTACCAAATTGCAACTAATGAAAAACTGTTTTTT | CASSLRGGYQIATNEKLFF
TRBJ1-1 | - | 18 | TRBV27 | - | TGTGCCAGCAGTTTATTTCGGGACACGTTTGAACGGAACACTGAAGCTTTCTTT | CASSLFRDTFERNTEAFF
TRBJ2-1 | few | 17 | TRBV7-8 | - | TGTGCCAGCAGCTTCGACCTCGCCGGGTCAGTATACAATGAGCAGTTCTTC | CASSFDLAGSVYNEQFF
TRBJ2-7 | few | 14 | TRBV7-4 | - | TGTGCCAGCAGCTTTTCCGCAGGGACTTACGAGCAGTACTTC | CASSFSAGTYEQYF
TRBJ2-3 | - | 16 | TRBV10-2 | TRBD1 | TGCGCCAGCAGGGAGCAGGGGGCAGGAGGCACAGATACGCAGTATTTT | CASREQGAGGTDTQYF
TRBJ2-3 | few | 14 | TRBV6-2/TRBV6-3 | - | TGTGCCAGCAGAGACCCGGGGGGCACAGATACGCAGTATTTT | CASRDPGGTDTQYF
TRBJ2-1 | many | 16 | TRBV6-1 | TRBD2 | TGTGCCAGCAGTGAAATGGAGCGGGGCCTCTACAATGAGCAGTTCTTC | CASSEMERGLYNEQFF
TRBJ1-4 | few | 14 | TRBV9 | - | TGTGCCAGCAGCGTAGATGTGTCTAATGAAAAACTGTTTTTT | CASSVDVSNEKLFF
TRBJ1-4 | - | 17 | TRBV7-9 | - | TGTGCCAGCAGCAACGACAGGCTTCCTGCAACTAATGAAAAACTGTTTTTT | CASSNDRLPATNEKLFF
TRBJ1-1 | many | 14 | TRBV7-6 | - | TGTGCTAGCAGCTTAGCGGGACCCAACACTGAAGCTTTCTTT | CASSLAGPNTEAFF
TRBJ2-3 | many | 15 | TRBV4-1 | - | TGCGCCAGCAGCCAAGATTGGGGTGAGGGTCAAACGCAGTATTTT | CASSQDWGEGQTQYF
TRBJ2-2 | - | 19 | TRBV3-1 | TRBD2 | TGTGCCAGCAGCCAAGAGAGCCTAGCGGGGGACTCGAACACCGGGGAGCTGTTTTTT | CASSQESLAGDSNTGELFF
TRBJ1-6 | many | 14 | TRBV7-2 | - | TGTGCCAGCAGCTCAGCCAGGCAACATTCACCCCTCCACTTT | CASSSARQHSPLHF
TRBJ1-1 | - | 15 | TRBV19 | - | TGTGCCAGTAGTCAATCCCAAGGGGGGTACACTGAAGCTTTCTTT | CASSQSQGGYTEAFF
TRBJ1-1 | few | 14 | TRBV6-1 | - | TGTGCCAGCAGTGAAGCAGGGACGAACACTGAAGCTTTCTTT | CASSEAGTNTEAFF
TRBJ2-7 | many | 15 | TRBV7-9 | TRBD1 | TGTGCCAGCAGCTCTGGACAGGTCCGAAGGTACGAGCAGTACTTC | CASSSGQVRRYEQYF
TRBJ1-2 | - | 15 | TRBV4-3 | TRBD1 | TGCGCCAGCAGCTCCCCCGGAACAGGGGACTATGGCTACACCTTC | CASSSPGTGDYGYTF
TRBJ2-3 | few | 14 | TRBV10-3 | - | TGTGCCATCAGTGAGAAGGCTAGCACAGATACGCAGTATTTT | CAISEKASTDTQYF